Shown below are 11 T cell receptor beta chains from a single sample sequenced in a study of blood T cell repertoires in COVID-19. Data came from immunoSEQ multiplex PCR; TCRdb stores just in-frame clones and leaves some out. The sample lists tens of thousands of clones; 75% to 85% were seen once. Sequences were obtained from peripheral blood. These receptors came from a woman over 75 with active or convalescent COVID-19.

This clone has a handful of counts. V is TRBV7-8 and J is TRBJ1-2; TRBD1 matches at 7 bases. V shed 3 bases, J shed 4 bases, and the junction held 5 bases outside the gene matches. The CDR3 consists of 14 residues. Germline-derived CDR1 and CDR2 are SGHVS and FQNEAQ. CDR3 in DNA: TGTGCCAGCAGCTTCGCCGGGACAGTCTATGGCTACACCTTC. This encodes CASSFAGTVYGYTF.

The V and J genes are TRBV10-3 and TRBJ2-3; D gene uncertain. The V end was cut by 4 bases, the J end by 4 bases, with 6 bases between. Germline V gene sequence: CDR1 ENHRY, CDR2 SYGVKD. The CDR3 spans 12 residues. The CDR3 here is CAISGEADTQYF. CDR3 in DNA: TGTGCCATCAGTGGTGAGGCAGATACGCAGTATTTT.

This chain links TRBV18 with TRBJ2-3; TRBD2 is a possible D gene (6 bases). Germline V gene sequence: CDR1 KGHSH, CDR2 LQKENI. The CDR3 extends over 13 amino acids. Trimming left V 10 bases short and J 1 base short, with 12 bases between. The CDR3 region is CATQRAGTDTQYF. CDR3 nucleotides: TGTGCCACCCAGCGGGCCGGCACAGATACGCAGTATTTT.

This chain joins TRBV9 and TRBJ2-1; 7 bases line up with TRBD2. The trim removed 4 bases at V and 0 bases at J, leaving 7 bases unmatched. The CDR3 length is 16 residues. CDR1 and CDR2 from the germline V gene are SGDLS and YYNGEE. DNA of the CDR3: TGTGCCAGCAGCCACACTCTAGCGGCCTCCTACAATGAGCAGTTCTTC. Translation: CASSHTLAASYNEQFF.

This chain links TRBV5-1 with TRBJ2-7, with no clear D. This CDR3 is 14 amino acids long. Looked up from germline, CDR1 is SGHRS and CDR2 is YFSETQ. Trimming left V 5 bases short and J 0 bases short, with 12 bases between. In DNA, the CDR3 is TGCGCCAGCAGTATCAGTACTAACTCCTACGAGCAGTACTTC. Its translation is CASSISTNSYEQYF.

The chain couples TRBV29-1 to TRBJ1-2, with 8 bases matching TRBD1. The CDR3 length is 12 residues. CDR1 and CDR2 from the germline V gene are SQVTM and ANQGSEA. Trimming at V came to 5 bases and at J to 4 bases, leaving 3 bases not matched to a gene. The CDR3 spells CSVQTGAYGYTF. In nucleotides, the CDR3 is TGCAGCGTTCAGACAGGGGCCTATGGCTACACCTTC.

This clone showed up just once. This chain joins TRBV5-5 and TRBJ2-3, with D tentatively TRBD2 (7 bases). Trimming stripped 1 base from V and 5 bases from J, with 17 bases between. CDR3 size: 16 residues. Germline V gives CDR1 SGHKS, CDR2 YYEKEE (reference sequence). As DNA, the CDR3 is TGTGCCAGCAGCTTGTACTCCGGGGGGCGGGGAGATACGCAGTATTTT. This sequence encodes CASSLYSGGRGDTQYF.

The V call is TRBV3-1 (or the pseudogene TRBV3-2), the J call TRBJ1-2; 11 bases align to TRBD1. V trimming: 6 bases; J trimming: 4 bases; junction bases outside the gene matches: 4. Germline V CDR1 and CDR2: LGHDT, YNNKEL (reference sequence). The CDR3 spans 14 residues. As DNA, the CDR3 is TGTGCCAGCAGTAGGGACAGGGGGGCCTATGGCTACACCTTC. The encoded protein is CASSRDRGAYGYTF.

V gene TRBV15 combines with J gene TRBJ2-6, with TRBD1 matching 10 bases. This CDR3 region has 20 residues. The germline V gene encodes CDR1 LNHNV and CDR2 YYDKDF (reference sequence). V lost 0 bases to trimming and J lost 3 bases; unmatched junction nucleotides: 11. The CDR3 spells CATSREIRDRGQDGANVLTF. In DNA form, the CDR3 reads TGTGCCACCAGCAGAGAGATACGGGACAGGGGACAAGATGGGGCCAACGTCCTGACTTTC.

The chain couples TRBV24-1 to TRBJ1-1; unclear D gene. In germline, CDR1 is KGHDR, CDR2 SFDVKD. V gave up 4 bases and J gave up 1 base, with 9 bases separating them. CDR3 length: 14 residues. The CDR3 nucleotides are TGTGCCACCAGTGAGGCAGGCAGGAACACTGAAGCTTTCTTT. Translated: CATSEAGRNTEAFF.

This rearrangement joins TRBV4-3 to TRBJ1-1; D might be TRBD1 (6 bases). Germline CDR1 reads LGHNA; CDR2 reads YSLEER. V was pared by 0 bases and J by 6 bases, with 11 bases between. The CDR3 loop spans 14 amino acids. This chain's CDR3 is CASSQEQGLPEAFF. In nucleotides, the CDR3 is TGCGCCAGCAGCCAAGAGCAGGGGTTGCCTGAAGCTTTCTTT.